This T cell receptor (beta chain) was profiled in a study of cytomegalovirus exposure and HLA in healthy donors. Note on this clone: As yet, its antigen is unknown.

It was healthy bone marrow donors who served as donors. Study outcomes and limitations: The authors assumed roughly uniform sequencing depth across donors for presence/absence analyses. Immune exposure information comprised only CMV serostatus.

Use of 60 Vbeta and 13 Jbeta primers characterized the PCR. Sequencing used immunoSEQ multiplex PCR; TCRdb keeps in-frame clones, though not all of them. In the table there are hundreds of thousands of clones, about three quarters of which are singletons. Sample: PBMCs. This TCR was sampled from a boy aged 5-17 years in good health and CMV-seronegative.

CDR3 in DNA: TGCAGCGTTGATGTCGGGGTACAGACCCAGTACTTC. This gives the protein CSVDVGVQTQYF. This chain joins TRBV29-1 and TRBJ2-5; D perhaps matches TRBD2 (5 bases). Germline CDR1 and CDR2: SQVTM and ANQGSEA. V shed 3 bases and J shed 6 bases, with 11 bases lying between them. The CDR3 consists of 12 residues.